This TCR beta chain derives from a study of T cells in Graves' hyperthyroidism and ophthalmopathy. Study observations and caveats: Researchers report that a 13 V-J model separated ophthalmopathy from stable hyperthyroidism.

Researchers amplified the TCR beta CDR3 regions from RNA transcripts. The study used the HTBI primer set for a first-round RT-PCR of the TCR CDR3. TCRdb reprocessed the multiplex PCR reads with MiXCR, giving one entry per CDR3 protein. The top ten clones hold about two fifths of a sample with fewer than 650,000 distinct CDR3 sequences, roughly 45% of them seen once. The CDR3 extends over 15 amino acids. Trimming pared 3 bases from V and 0 bases from J, leaving 12 bases between. Concerning this clonotype itself: Antigen: not known.

Sequences were obtained from peripheral blood or thyroid tissue (not recorded which). This TCR was sampled from an adult woman with Graves' disease, either hyperthyroidism or ophthalmopathy (not recorded which). The genes are TRBV12-3 or TRBV12-4 and TRBJ2-7, with no clear D. The chain's CDR3 is CASSLEGPSSYEQYF. For the CDR3, the DNA is TGTGCCAGCAGTTTGGAAGGTCCTAGCTCCTACGAGCAGTACTTC.